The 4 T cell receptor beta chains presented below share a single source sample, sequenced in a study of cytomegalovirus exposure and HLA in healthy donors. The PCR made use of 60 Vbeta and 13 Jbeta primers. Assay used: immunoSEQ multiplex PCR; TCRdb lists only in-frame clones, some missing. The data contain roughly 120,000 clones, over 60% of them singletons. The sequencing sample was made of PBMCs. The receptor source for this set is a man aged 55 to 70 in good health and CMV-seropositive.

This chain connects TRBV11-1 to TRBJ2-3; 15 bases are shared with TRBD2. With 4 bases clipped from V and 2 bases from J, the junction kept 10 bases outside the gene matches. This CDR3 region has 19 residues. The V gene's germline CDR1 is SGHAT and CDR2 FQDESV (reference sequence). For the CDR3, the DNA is TGTGCCAGCAGCTCCTCGGGACTAGCGGGGGGACTCGCCACAGATACGCAGTATTTT. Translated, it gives CASSSSGLAGGLATDTQYF.

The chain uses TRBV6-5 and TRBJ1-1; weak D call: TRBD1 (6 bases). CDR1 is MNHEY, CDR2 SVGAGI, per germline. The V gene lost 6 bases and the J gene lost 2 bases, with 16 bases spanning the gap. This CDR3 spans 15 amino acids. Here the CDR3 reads CASRLEDRYNTEAFF. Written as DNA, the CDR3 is TGTGCCAGCAGGCTAGAGGACAGATATAACACTGAAGCTTTCTTT.

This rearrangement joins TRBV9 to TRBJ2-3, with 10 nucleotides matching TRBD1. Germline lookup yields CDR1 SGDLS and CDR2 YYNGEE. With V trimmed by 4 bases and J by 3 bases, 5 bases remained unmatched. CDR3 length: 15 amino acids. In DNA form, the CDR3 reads TGTGCCAGCAGCAACCGGGACAGGGGAACAGATACGCAGTATTTT. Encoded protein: CASSNRDRGTDTQYF. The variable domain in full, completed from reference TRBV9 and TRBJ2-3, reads DSGVTQTPKHLITATGQRVTLRCSPRSGDLSVYWYQQSLDQGLQFLIQYYNGEERAKGNILERFSAQQFPDLHSELNLSSLELGDSALYFCASSNRDRGTDTQYFGPGTRLTVL.

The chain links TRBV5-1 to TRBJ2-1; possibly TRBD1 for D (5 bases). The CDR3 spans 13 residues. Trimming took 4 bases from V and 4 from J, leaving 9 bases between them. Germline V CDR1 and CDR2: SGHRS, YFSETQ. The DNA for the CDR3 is TGCGCCAGCAGCCCCGACAGATACAATGAGCAGTTCTTC. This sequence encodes CASSPDRYNEQFF.